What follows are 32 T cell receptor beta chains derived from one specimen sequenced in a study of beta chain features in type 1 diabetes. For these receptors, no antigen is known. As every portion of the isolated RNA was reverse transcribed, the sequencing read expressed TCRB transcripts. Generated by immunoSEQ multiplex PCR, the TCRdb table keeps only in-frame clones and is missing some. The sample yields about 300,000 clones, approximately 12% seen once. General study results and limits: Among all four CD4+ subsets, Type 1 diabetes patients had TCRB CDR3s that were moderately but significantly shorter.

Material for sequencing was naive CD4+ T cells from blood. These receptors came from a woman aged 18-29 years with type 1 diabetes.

CDR3 protein: CASSLYGTGGTYEQYF. The CDR3 nucleotides are TGTGCCAGCAGTTTATATGGCACAGGGGGTACCTACGAGCAGTACTTC. The chain is built from TRBV28 and TRBJ2-7; 8 bases line up with TRBD1. The CDR3 is made up of 16 amino acids. V was pared by 1 base and J by 2 bases, with 7 bases of the junction left unmatched. Germline loops: CDR1 MDHEN, CDR2 SYDVKM.

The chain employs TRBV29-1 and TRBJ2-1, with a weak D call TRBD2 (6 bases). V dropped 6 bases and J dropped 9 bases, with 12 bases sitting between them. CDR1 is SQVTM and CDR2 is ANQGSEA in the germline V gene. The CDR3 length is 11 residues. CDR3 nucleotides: TGCAGCGTGGGGACGGGAGTTGAGCAGTTCTTC. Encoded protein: CSVGTGVEQFF.

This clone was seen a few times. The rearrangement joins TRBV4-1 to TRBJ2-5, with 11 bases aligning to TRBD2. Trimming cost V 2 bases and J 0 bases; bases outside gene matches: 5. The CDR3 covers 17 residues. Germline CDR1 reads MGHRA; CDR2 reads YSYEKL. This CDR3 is CASSQRTSGSHQETQYF. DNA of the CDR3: TGCGCCAGCAGCCAACGTACTAGCGGGAGTCACCAAGAGACCCAGTACTTC.

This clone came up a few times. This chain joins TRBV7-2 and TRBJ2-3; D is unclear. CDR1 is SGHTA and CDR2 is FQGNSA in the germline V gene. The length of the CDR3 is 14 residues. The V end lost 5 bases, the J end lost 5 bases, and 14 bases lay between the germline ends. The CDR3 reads CASSQAQGLDTQYF. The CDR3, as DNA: TGTGCCAGCAGCCAGGCTCAAGGTTTAGATACGCAGTATTTT.

CDR3: CASGRTGSYYEQYF. The CDR3 DNA is TGTGCCAGCGGTCGGACCGGGAGTTACTACGAGCAGTACTTC. The chain is built from TRBV25-1 and TRBJ2-7; tentatively, D is TRBD2 (6 bases). Germline CDR1 is MGHDK and CDR2 is SYGVNS. Deletions cut 8 bases from V and 3 bases from J, with 17 bases between. This CDR3 contains 14 residues.

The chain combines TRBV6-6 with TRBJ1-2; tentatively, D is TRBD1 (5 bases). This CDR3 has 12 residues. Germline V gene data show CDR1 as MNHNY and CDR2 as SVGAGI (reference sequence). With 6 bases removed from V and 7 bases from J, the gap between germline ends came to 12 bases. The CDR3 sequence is CASSSAGGGYTF. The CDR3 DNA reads TGTGCCAGCAGCTCGGCGGGGGGTGGCTACACCTTC.

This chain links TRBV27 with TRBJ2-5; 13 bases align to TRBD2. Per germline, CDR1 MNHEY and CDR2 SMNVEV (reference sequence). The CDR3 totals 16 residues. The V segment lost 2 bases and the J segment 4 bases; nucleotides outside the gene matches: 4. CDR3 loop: CASSLGRTSGGETQYF. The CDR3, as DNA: TGTGCCAGCAGTTTAGGTAGGACTAGCGGGGGAGAGACCCAGTACTTC.

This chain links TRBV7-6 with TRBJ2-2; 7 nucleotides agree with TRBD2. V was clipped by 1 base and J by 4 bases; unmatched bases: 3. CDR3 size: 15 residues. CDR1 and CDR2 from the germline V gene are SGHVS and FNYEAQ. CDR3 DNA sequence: TGTGCCAGCAGCTTAGAGCGGGGACCCACCGGGGAGCTGTTTTTT. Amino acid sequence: CASSLERGPTGELFF.

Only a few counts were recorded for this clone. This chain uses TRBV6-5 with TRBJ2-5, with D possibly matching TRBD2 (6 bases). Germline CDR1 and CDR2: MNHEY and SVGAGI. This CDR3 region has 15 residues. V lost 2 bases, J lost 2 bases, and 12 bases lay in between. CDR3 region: CASSYRAAGQETQYF. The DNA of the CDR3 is TGTGCCAGCAGTTACAGAGCGGCGGGACAAGAGACCCAGTACTTC.

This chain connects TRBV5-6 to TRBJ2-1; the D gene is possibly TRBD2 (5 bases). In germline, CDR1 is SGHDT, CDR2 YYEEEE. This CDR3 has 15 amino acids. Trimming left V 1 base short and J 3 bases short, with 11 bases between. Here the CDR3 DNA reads TGTGCCAGCAGCTTGTTTAGCGCGGACTACAATGAGCAGTTCTTC. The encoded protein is CASSLFSADYNEQFF.

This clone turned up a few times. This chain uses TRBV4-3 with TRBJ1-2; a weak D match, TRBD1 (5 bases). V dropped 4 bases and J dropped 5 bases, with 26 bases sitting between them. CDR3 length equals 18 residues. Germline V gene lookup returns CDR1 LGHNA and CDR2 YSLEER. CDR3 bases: TGCGCCAGCAGCCCTGCCCGGAGGAGGGCAGGAGGGACGTATGGCTACACCTTC. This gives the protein CASSPARRRAGGTYGYTF.

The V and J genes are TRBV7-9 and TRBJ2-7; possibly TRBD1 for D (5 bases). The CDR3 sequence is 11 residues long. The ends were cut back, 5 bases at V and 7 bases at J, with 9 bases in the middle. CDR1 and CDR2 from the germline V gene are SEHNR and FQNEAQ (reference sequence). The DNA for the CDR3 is TGTGCCAGCAGCCGTAAGGGGGAGCAGTACGTC. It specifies CASSRKGEQYV.

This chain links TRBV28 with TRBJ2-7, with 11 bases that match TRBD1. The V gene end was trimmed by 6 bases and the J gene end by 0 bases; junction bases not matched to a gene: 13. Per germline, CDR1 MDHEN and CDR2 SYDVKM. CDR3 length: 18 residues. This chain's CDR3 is CASRFRGQGALHSYEQYF. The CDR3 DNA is TGTGCCAGCAGATTTCGAGGACAGGGGGCACTTCACTCCTACGAGCAGTACTTC.

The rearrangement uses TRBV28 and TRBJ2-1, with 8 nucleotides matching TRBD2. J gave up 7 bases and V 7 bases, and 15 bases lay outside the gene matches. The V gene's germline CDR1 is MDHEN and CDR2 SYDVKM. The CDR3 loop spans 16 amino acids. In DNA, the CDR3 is TGTGCCAGCACTTTTGGCGGGACTAGTTTTGGGAATGAGCAGTTCTTC. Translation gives CASTFGGTSFGNEQFF.

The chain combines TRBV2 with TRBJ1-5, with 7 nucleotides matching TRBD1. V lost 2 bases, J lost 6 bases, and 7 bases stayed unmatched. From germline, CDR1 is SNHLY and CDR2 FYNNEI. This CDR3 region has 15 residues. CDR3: CASSERRTGIQPQHF. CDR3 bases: TGTGCCAGCAGTGAAAGGCGGACAGGTATTCAGCCCCAGCATTTT. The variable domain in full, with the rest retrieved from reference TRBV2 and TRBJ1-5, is EPEVTQTPSHQVTQMGQEVILRCVPISNHLYFYWYRQILGQKVEFLVSFYNNEISEKSEIFDDQFSVERPDGSNFTLKIRSTKLEDSAMYFCASSERRTGIQPQHFGDGTRLSIL.

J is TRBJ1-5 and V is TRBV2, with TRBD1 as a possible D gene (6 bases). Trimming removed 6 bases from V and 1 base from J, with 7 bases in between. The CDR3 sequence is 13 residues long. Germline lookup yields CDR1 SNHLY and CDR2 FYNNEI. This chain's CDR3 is CASSRGSNQPQHF. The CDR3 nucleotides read TGTGCCAGCAGCAGGGGAAGCAATCAGCCCCAGCATTTT.

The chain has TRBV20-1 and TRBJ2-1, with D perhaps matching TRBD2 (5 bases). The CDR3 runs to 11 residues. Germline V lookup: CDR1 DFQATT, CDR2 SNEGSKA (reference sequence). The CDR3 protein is CREVSYNEQFF. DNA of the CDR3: TGCAGGGAGGTCTCCTACAATGAGCAGTTCTTC.

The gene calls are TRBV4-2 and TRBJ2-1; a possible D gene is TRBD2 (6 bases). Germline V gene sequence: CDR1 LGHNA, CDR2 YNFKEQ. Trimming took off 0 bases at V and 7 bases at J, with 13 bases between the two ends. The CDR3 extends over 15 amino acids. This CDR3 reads CASSQDSGTHNEQFF. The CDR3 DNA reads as TGTGCCAGCAGCCAAGATAGTGGGACTCATAATGAGCAGTTCTTC.

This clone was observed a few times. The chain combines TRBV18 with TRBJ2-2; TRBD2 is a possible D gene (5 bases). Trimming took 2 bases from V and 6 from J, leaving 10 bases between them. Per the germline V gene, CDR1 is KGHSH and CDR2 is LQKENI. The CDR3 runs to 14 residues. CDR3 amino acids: CASSPLAGAGELFF. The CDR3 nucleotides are TGTGCCAGCTCACCATTGGCCGGGGCCGGGGAGCTGTTTTTT.

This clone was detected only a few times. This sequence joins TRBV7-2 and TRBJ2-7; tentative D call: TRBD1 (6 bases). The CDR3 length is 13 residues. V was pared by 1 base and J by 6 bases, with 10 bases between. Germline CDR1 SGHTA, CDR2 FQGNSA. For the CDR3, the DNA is TGTGCCAGCAGCTTAGTAACAGGGCGCGAGCAGTACTTC. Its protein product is CASSLVTGREQYF.

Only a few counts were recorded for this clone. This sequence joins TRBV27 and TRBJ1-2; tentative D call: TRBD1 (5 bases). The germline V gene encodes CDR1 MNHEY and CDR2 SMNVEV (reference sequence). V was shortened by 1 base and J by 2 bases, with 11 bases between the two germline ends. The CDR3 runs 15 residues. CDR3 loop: CASSLWPGYNYGYTF. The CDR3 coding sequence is TGTGCCAGCAGTTTATGGCCAGGGTACAACTATGGCTACACCTTC.

As DNA, the CDR3 is TGTGCCAGTACTAGCACAGATACGCAGTATTTT. Amino acids: CASTSTDTQYF. The chain recombines TRBV19 with TRBJ2-3; D remains unclear. This CDR3 region has 11 residues. V was clipped by 7 bases and J by 0 bases, with 2 bases between them. From germline, CDR1 is LNHDA and CDR2 SQIVND (reference sequence).

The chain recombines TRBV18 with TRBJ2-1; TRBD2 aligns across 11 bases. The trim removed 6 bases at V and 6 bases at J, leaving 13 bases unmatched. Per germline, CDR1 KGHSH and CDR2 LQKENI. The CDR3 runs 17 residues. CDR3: CASSPPGLAVTFNEQFF. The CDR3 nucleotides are TGTGCCAGCTCCCCGCCGGGACTAGCGGTAACCTTCAATGAGCAGTTCTTC.

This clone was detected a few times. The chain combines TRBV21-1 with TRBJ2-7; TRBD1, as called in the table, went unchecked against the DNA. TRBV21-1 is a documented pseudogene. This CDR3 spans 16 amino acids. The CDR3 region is CASSQKSPTGQYEQYV. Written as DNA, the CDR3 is TGTGCCAGCAGCCAAAAATCGCCGACAGGGCAGTACGAGCAGTACGTC.

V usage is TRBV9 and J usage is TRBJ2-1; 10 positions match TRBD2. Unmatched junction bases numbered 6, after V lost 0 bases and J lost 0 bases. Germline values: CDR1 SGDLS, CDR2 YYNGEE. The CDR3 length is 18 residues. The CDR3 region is CASSVDSGRITSYNEQFF. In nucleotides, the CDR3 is TGTGCCAGCAGCGTAGATAGCGGGAGGATCACCTCCTACAATGAGCAGTTCTTC.

DNA for the CDR3: TGTGCCAGCAGCGATCGACTAGCGGGAGCTGCATACGAGCAGTACTTC. Translating it yields CASSDRLAGAAYEQYF. J is TRBJ2-7 and V is TRBV11-2; 12 bases map to TRBD2. This CDR3 has 16 amino acids. V shed 5 bases and J 4 bases; nucleotides not matched to a gene: 9. Germline V gene sequence: CDR1 SGHAT, CDR2 FQNNGV.

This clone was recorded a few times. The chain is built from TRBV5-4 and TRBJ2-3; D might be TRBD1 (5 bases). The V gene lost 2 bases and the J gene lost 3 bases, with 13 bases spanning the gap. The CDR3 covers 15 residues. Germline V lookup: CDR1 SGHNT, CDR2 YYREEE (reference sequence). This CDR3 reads CASSFPRAGTDTQYF. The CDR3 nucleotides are TGTGCCAGCAGCTTCCCCCGGGCAGGGACAGATACGCAGTATTTT.

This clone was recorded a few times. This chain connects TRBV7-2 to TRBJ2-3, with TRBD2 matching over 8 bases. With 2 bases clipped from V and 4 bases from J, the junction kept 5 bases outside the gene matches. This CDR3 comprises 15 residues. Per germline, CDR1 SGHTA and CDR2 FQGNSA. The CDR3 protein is CASSLKAGVSDTQYF. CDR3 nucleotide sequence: TGTGCCAGCAGCTTAAAAGCGGGAGTATCAGATACGCAGTATTTT.

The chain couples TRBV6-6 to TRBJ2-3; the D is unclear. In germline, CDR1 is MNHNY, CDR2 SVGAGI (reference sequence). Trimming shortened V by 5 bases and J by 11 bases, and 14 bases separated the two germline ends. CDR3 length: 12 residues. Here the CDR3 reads CASSPASYGQYF. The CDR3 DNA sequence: TGTGCCAGCAGTCCCGCTTCATACGGGCAGTATTTT.

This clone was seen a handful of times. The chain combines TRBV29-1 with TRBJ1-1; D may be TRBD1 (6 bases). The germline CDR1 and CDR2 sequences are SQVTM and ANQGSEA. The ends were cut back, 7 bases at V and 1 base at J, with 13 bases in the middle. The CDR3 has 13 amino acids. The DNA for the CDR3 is TGCAGCGCTGGGCGGGGGGCGAACACTGAAGCTTTCTTT. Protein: CSAGRGANTEAFF.

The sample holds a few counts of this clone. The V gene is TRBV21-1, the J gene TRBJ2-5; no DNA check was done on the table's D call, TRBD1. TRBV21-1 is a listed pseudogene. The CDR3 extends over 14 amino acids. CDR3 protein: CASSARQEQETQYF. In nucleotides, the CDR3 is TGTGCCAGCAGCGCCCGACAGGAACAAGAGACCCAGTACTTC.

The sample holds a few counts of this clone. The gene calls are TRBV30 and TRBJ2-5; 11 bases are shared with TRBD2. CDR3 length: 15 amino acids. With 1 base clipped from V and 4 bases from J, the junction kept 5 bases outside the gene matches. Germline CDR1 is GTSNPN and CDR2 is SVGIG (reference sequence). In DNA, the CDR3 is TGTGCCTGGAGTGCTCAGGGACTAGCGGTAGAGACCCAGTACTTC. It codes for CAWSAQGLAVETQYF.